This T cell receptor (beta chain) emerged from a study of T cells after yellow fever vaccination. Study-wide points: Just a small share of clonotypes turned up in the CD4 compartment as well as the CD8 compartment. A large majority of primary-vaccination clones showed up again after the booster (under 98% CD4, approximately 90% CD8). Sorted repertoires could include abundant contaminating clonotypes from bulk cells.

The CDR3 contains 17 residues. The V and J ends lost 5 bases and 0 bases, in that order; junction bases with no gene match: 13. Per germline, CDR1 SGHTA and CDR2 FQGNSA. Template-switching 5'RACE yielded the TCR cDNA; a universal primer site and UMIs were added in the process. TCRdb reanalysed the 5' RACE reads using MiXCR and keeps one entry per CDR3 protein. In the table there are 150,000 or so distinct CDR3 sequences, just over 6.5% of which are singletons. This clonotype has more than one count but fewer than ten. Its antigen is unknown. V usage is TRBV7-2 and J usage is TRBJ2-7, with TRBD1 identical over 7 bases. The source was CD4+ T cells sorted from PBMCs, collected 10 days after the yellow fever booster vaccination. This receptor was obtained from a man aged 25-40 years who received the YFV17D yellow fever vaccine. The CDR3 sequence: CASSLGVGTATSYEQYF. The DNA of the CDR3 is TGTGCCAGCAGCCTAGGGGTGGGGACAGCTACCTCCTACGAGCAGTACTTC.